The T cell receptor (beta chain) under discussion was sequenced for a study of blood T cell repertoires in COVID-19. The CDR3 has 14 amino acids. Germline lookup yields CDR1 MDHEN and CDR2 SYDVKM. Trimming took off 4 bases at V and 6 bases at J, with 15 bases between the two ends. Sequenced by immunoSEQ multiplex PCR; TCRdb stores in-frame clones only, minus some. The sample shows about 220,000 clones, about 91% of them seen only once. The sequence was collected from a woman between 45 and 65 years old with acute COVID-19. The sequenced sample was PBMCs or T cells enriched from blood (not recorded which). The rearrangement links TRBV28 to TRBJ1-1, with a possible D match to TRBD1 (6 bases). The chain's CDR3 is CASSSPQGIPEAFF. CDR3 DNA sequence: TGTGCCAGCAGTTCCCCCCAGGGGATCCCTGAAGCTTTCTTT.